What follows are 26 T cell receptor beta chains derived from one specimen sequenced in a study of blood T cell repertoires in COVID-19. Clones were sequenced by immunoSEQ multiplex PCR, and TCRdb holds only the in-frame ones, with some missing. The data contain about 97,000 clones, just over 90% of them singletons. Material: peripheral blood. These receptors originate from a man aged 60 to 75 with acute or convalescent COVID-19.

V usage is TRBV6-5 and J usage is TRBJ2-1; the match to TRBD1 covers 9 bases. J lost 5 bases, V lost 3 bases, and 8 bases had no gene match. Germline V gene data show CDR1 as MNHEY and CDR2 as SVGAGI. The CDR3 has 16 residues. The CDR3 loop reads CASSYRGTGRHNEQFF. The DNA for the CDR3 is TGTGCCAGCAGTTATAGAGGGACAGGGCGCCACAATGAGCAGTTCTTC.

This chain's CDR3 is CASSVGGLFNEKLFF. As DNA, the CDR3 is TGTGCCAGCAGCGTAGGGGGACTCTTTAATGAAAAACTGTTTTTT. This chain uses TRBV9 with TRBJ1-4; tentatively, D is TRBD1 (5 bases). V lost 0 bases, J lost 4 bases, and 10 bases lay in between. This CDR3 region has 15 residues. Germline V gives CDR1 SGDLS, CDR2 YYNGEE.

The chain joins TRBV7-2 to TRBJ1-2, with D perhaps matching TRBD1 (6 bases). Germline V gene data show CDR1 as SGHTA and CDR2 as FQGNSA. The CDR3 spans 14 residues. Trimming pared 3 bases from V and 3 bases from J, leaving 11 bases between. In DNA form, the CDR3 reads TGTGCCAGCAGCTTGGAACAGGGTGACTATGGCTACACCTTC. Protein: CASSLEQGDYGYTF.

The CDR3 spells CASSQALRPSGQGAGGYTF. Written as DNA, the CDR3 is TGTGCCAGCAGCCAAGCCCTTCGTCCTTCGGGACAGGGGGCCGGTGGCTACACCTTC. The J gene is TRBJ1-2, the V gene TRBV4-2, with 12 nucleotides matching TRBD1. Germline trimming cut 1 base from V and 7 bases from J; bases unmatched to any gene: 16. The CDR3 sequence is 19 residues long. Germline-derived CDR1 and CDR2 are LGHNA and YNFKEQ.

The chain joins TRBV7-9 to TRBJ1-6; 9 nucleotides align to TRBD1. CDR3 size: 15 residues. V dropped 1 base and J dropped 7; count of bases not matched to a gene: 2. Germline V lookup: CDR1 SEHNR, CDR2 FQNEAQ (reference sequence). The CDR3 DNA follows: TGTGCCAGCAGCTTAGGGACAGGGGTGAATTCACCCCTCCACTTT. Translating it yields CASSLGTGVNSPLHF.

This chain joins TRBV23-1 and TRBJ1-4; D gene unclear. TRBV23-1 is an ORF; its function is uncertain. The ends were cut back, 8 bases at V and 6 bases at J, with 4 bases in the middle. CDR3 length equals 10 residues. CDR3 sequence (DNA): TGCGCCAGCCCCGATGAAAAACTGTTTTTT. Translation gives CASPDEKLFF.

V and J are TRBV5-1 and TRBJ1-5; 12 nucleotides match TRBD1. There are 16 residues in the CDR3. The junction had 5 bases not matched to a gene; V was cut back by 4 bases and J by 3 bases. Germline CDR1 SGHRS, CDR2 YFSETQ. CDR3 in DNA: TGCGCCAGCAGCGAAGGGACAGGGGGCCCCAATCAGCCCCAGCATTTT. Encoded protein: CASSEGTGGPNQPQHF.

V is TRBV6-5 and J is TRBJ1-5, with D tentatively TRBD1 (5 bases). V lost 7 bases and J lost 4, with 11 bases in between. The CDR3 runs 13 residues. The germline CDR1 and CDR2 sequences are MNHEY and SVGAGI. CDR3 loop: CASMGQTNQPQHF. CDR3 in DNA: TGTGCCAGCATGGGGCAGACGAATCAGCCCCAGCATTTT.

The V call is TRBV6-1, the J call TRBJ1-1, with no clear D. The germline V gene encodes CDR1 MNHNS and CDR2 SASEGT. Trimming left V 4 bases short and J 0 bases short, with 15 bases between. The CDR3 contains 16 residues. The CDR3 loop reads CASSGAPPHMNTEAFF. The CDR3 coding sequence is TGTGCCAGCAGTGGGGCCCCACCCCATATGAACACTGAAGCTTTCTTT.

The genes are TRBV3-1 (or the pseudogene TRBV3-2) and TRBJ2-2; TRBD2 agrees at 11 bases. Trimming removed 4 bases from V and 3 bases from J; junction bases left unmatched: 4. This CDR3 has 16 residues. Germline-derived CDR1 and CDR2 are LGHDT and YNNKEL (reference sequence). CDR3 nucleotides: TGTGCCAGCAGCCGGTCTAGCGGGGGGTACACCGGGGAGCTGTTTTTT. It encodes CASSRSSGGYTGELFF.

The chain links TRBV4-1 to TRBJ2-7, with no clear D. Germline V gene sequence: CDR1 MGHRA, CDR2 YSYEKL. The CDR3 is made up of 12 amino acids. V was shortened by 3 bases and J by 6 bases, with 9 bases between the two germline ends. The CDR3: CASSHDTVEQYF. The CDR3 DNA reads TGCGCCAGCAGCCATGACACGGTCGAGCAGTACTTC.

The chain uses TRBV5-1 and TRBJ1-2; the match to TRBD1 covers 7 bases. Unmatched junction bases numbered 5, after V lost 4 bases and J lost 2 bases. Germline-derived CDR1 and CDR2 are SGHRS and YFSETQ. The CDR3 sequence is 14 residues long. CDR3 sequence reads: CASSAGTENYGYTF. The CDR3 DNA follows: TGCGCCAGCAGCGCGGGGACAGAGAACTATGGCTACACCTTC.

In DNA form, the CDR3 reads TGTGCCAGCAGTCCCGGGGCGGGGCTTACGAACACTGAAGCTTTCTTT. It codes for CASSPGAGLTNTEAFF. The chain carries TRBV5-5 and TRBJ1-1; D perhaps matches TRBD1 (5 bases). The V end lost 5 bases, the J end lost 1 base, and 18 bases lay between the germline ends. Germline assignment: CDR1 SGHKS and CDR2 YYEKEE (reference sequence). The CDR3 loop spans 16 amino acids. Filled out from reference TRBV5-5 and TRBJ1-1, the complete variable domain reads DAGVTQSPTHLIKTRGQQVTLRCSPISGHKSVSWYQQVLGQGPQFIFQYYEKEERGRGNFPDRFSARQFPNYSSELNVNALLLGDSALYLCASSPGAGLTNTEAFFGQGTRLTVV.

The CDR3 here is CASFPGAGGEQYF. CDR3 in DNA: TGCGCCAGCTTCCCTGGGGCAGGGGGCGAGCAGTACTTC. The rearrangement joins TRBV5-1 to TRBJ2-7; 7 bases map to TRBD1. CDR1 and CDR2 from the germline V gene are SGHRS and YFSETQ. The V segment lost 7 bases and the J segment 6 bases; nucleotides outside the gene matches: 10. The CDR3 is made up of 13 amino acids. The full variable domain, with the rest looked up from reference TRBV5-1 and TRBJ2-7, is KAGVTQTPRYLIKTRGQQVTLSCSPISGHRSVSWYQQTPGQGLQFLFEYFSETQRNKGNFPGRFSGRQFSNSRSEMNVSTLELGDSALYLCASFPGAGGEQYFGPGTRLTVT.

The rearrangement joins TRBV7-2 to TRBJ2-7; D remains unclear. Germline assignment: CDR1 SGHTA and CDR2 FQGNSA. This CDR3 spans 13 amino acids. The V and J ends lost 3 bases and 6 bases respectively, with 12 bases between them. The CDR3 sequence is CASSFLTAVEQYF. DNA for the CDR3: TGTGCCAGCAGCTTCCTGACCGCGGTCGAGCAGTACTTC.

The chain's CDR3 is CASSEALQGPLGRPQHF. CDR3 bases: TGTGCCAGCAGTGAAGCGCTTCAGGGCCCATTGGGCCGGCCCCAGCATTTT. The chain recombines TRBV6-1 with TRBJ1-5; D may be TRBD1 (5 bases). V was pared by 0 bases and J by 9 bases, with 21 bases between. From germline, CDR1 is MNHNS and CDR2 SASEGT. CDR3 length: 17 residues.

The rearrangement uses TRBV5-1 and TRBJ2-2; tentative D call: TRBD1 (7 bases). V lost 6 bases and J 4 bases, leaving 16 bases between the germline ends. This CDR3 is built from 15 residues. Germline assignment: CDR1 SGHRS and CDR2 YFSETQ. CDR3 protein: CASTGQVGGTGELFF. For the CDR3, the DNA is TGCGCCAGCACCGGACAGGTCGGGGGCACCGGGGAGCTGTTTTTT.

The V and J genes are TRBV14 and TRBJ2-7; 7 nucleotides line up with TRBD2. CDR1 and CDR2 from the germline V gene are SGHDN and FVKESK. After removal of 1 base from V and 2 bases from J, the junction contained 14 bases not matched to a gene. This CDR3 has 18 residues. CDR3 loop: CASSQAHPGGLLPYEQYF. In nucleotides, the CDR3 is TGTGCCAGCAGCCAAGCTCACCCGGGGGGACTTCTACCCTACGAGCAGTACTTC.

CDR3 protein: CAISEHGENEQFF. The DNA of the CDR3 is TGTGCCATCAGTGAGCATGGTGAGAATGAGCAGTTCTTC. V and J are TRBV10-3 and TRBJ2-1; D is unclear. This CDR3 has 13 residues. Deletions cut 2 bases from V and 7 bases from J, with 9 bases between. Germline V gene lookup returns CDR1 ENHRY and CDR2 SYGVKD.

The genes are TRBV5-1 and TRBJ2-3, with 8 bases that match TRBD1. The CDR3 has 14 amino acids. Germline-derived CDR1 and CDR2 are SGHRS and YFSETQ. Trimming took 9 bases from V and 5 from J; bases not matched to a gene: 11. DNA of the CDR3: TGCGCCACTGGGCAGGGACAGGAGGAAGATACGCAGTATTTT. It specifies CATGQGQEEDTQYF.

V usage is TRBV5-1 and J usage is TRBJ1-1, with no clear D. The CDR3 sequence is 14 residues long. The V end was cut by 0 bases, the J end by 6 bases, with 12 bases between. CDR1 and CDR2 from the germline V gene are SGHRS and YFSETQ. The CDR3 DNA sequence: TGCGCCAGCAGCTTGGTTGGCATTCGGGCTGAAGCTTTCTTT. This codes for CASSLVGIRAEAFF. The whole variable domain, remainder taken from reference TRBV5-1 and TRBJ1-1, is KAGVTQTPRYLIKTRGQQVTLSCSPISGHRSVSWYQQTPGQGLQFLFEYFSETQRNKGNFPGRFSGRQFSNSRSEMNVSTLELGDSALYLCASSLVGIRAEAFFGQGTRLTVV.

In its sample, this clone was seen once. This chain connects TRBV3-1 (or the pseudogene TRBV3-2) to TRBJ2-3; 8 nucleotides align to TRBD2. CDR1 and CDR2 (germline): LGHDT, YNNKEL (reference sequence). Trimming removed 4 bases from V and 4 bases from J; junction bases left unmatched: 10. This CDR3 region has 16 residues. The DNA for the CDR3 is TGTGCCAGCAGCCCCCAATGGGGGACTAGAGCAGATACGCAGTATTTT. This gives the protein CASSPQWGTRADTQYF.

This clone was seen more than once but under ten times. The chain is built from TRBV7-2 and TRBJ1-2, with D possibly being TRBD1 (5 bases). Germline CDR1 is SGHTA and CDR2 is FQGNSA. Deletions cut 1 base from V and 5 bases from J, with 8 bases between. The length of the CDR3 is 13 residues. In nucleotides, the CDR3 is TGTGCCAGCAGCTTAGGGACACTGTATGGCTACACCTTC. Translated: CASSLGTLYGYTF.

On this clone: Different DNA sequences within this sample yield the same CDR3. The chain has TRBV18 and TRBJ1-1; D gene unclear. This CDR3 has 15 amino acids. Deletions cut 3 bases from V and 3 bases from J, with 14 bases between. CDR1 is KGHSH, CDR2 LQKENI, per germline. The CDR3 region is CASSPPEGRYTEAFF. DNA of the CDR3: TGTGCCAGCTCACCCCCCGAGGGCAGGTACACTGAAGCTTTCTTT.

The chain recombines TRBV5-1 with TRBJ1-1; D might be TRBD1 (6 bases). CDR1 and CDR2 from the germline V gene are SGHRS and YFSETQ. The CDR3 consists of 16 residues. The V end lost 4 bases, the J end lost 0 bases, and 16 bases lay between the germline ends. CDR3 in amino acids: CASSLQTGPLNTEAFF. The CDR3, as DNA: TGCGCCAGCAGCCTCCAAACAGGGCCCCTGAACACTGAAGCTTTCTTT.

This rearrangement joins TRBV20-1 to TRBJ1-3, with D perhaps TRBD1 (5 bases). CDR3 length: 14 residues. V lost 3 bases to trimming and J lost 1 base, with 10 bases between them. Germline assignment: CDR1 DFQATT and CDR2 SNEGSKA (reference sequence). CDR3 sequence (DNA): TGCAGTGCTAGTTTAAGGGGATCTGGAAACACCATATATTTT. Translating it yields CSASLRGSGNTIYF.